The present TCR beta chain was sequenced within a study of PD-1 blockade in classical Hodgkin lymphoma. General study results and limits: Exclusion removed patients who began nivolumab under 1 year after ASCT.

All trial patients relapsed after autologous stem cell transplantation. Remarks on this clone: Its antigen is still unknown.

Some clones are missing from TCRdb's copy, which holds only in-frame ones; the method was immunoSEQ multiplex PCR. The repertoire holds around 36,000 clones, with 87% as singletons. This receptor was identified in a human donor with classical Hodgkin lymphoma. The source was peripheral blood mononuclear cells (PBMCs), collected at baseline.

The CDR3 bases are TGCGCCAGCAGCTTGGCTTCGGCAGCGATGGATACGCAGTATTTT. This sequence encodes CASSLASAAMDTQYF. The V gene is TRBV5-1, the J gene TRBJ2-3, with D uncertain. Germline V lookup: CDR1 SGHRS, CDR2 YFSETQ. The CDR3 extends over 15 amino acids. V lost 0 bases to trimming and J lost 6 bases, with 14 bases between them.